A selection of T cell receptor beta chains follows, all from one sample in a study of cytomegalovirus exposure and HLA in healthy donors. Data came from immunoSEQ multiplex PCR; TCRdb stores just in-frame clones and leaves some out. The sample has approximately 160,000 clones; 65% to 85% are singletons. The specimen sequenced was PBMCs. Receptor source: a woman aged 50 to 60 in good health and CMV-seropositive. Both conserved end residues are part of each CDR3. The D gene is left open where the match is weak. Size is omitted from some rows. Given values are once, few, many or a class for expanded clones.

V gene: TRBV13; CDR3 length: 15; J gene: TRBJ1-1; D gene: -; clone size: once; CDR3 protein: CASSLERGVGAEAFF; CDR3 DNA: TGTGCCAGCAGCTTAGAGCGGGGCGTCGGGGCTGAAGCTTTCTTT
V gene: TRBV5-6; CDR3 length: 17; J gene: TRBJ1-1; D gene: TRBD1; clone size: -; CDR3 protein: CASSSTGARRPATEAFF; CDR3 DNA: TGTGCCAGCAGCAGCACAGGGGCGAGGCGTCCGGCCACTGAAGCTTTCTTT
V gene: TRBV7-9; CDR3 length: 16; J gene: TRBJ2-2; D gene: TRBD1; clone size: -; CDR3 protein: CASSFQTGGRTGELFF; CDR3 DNA: TGTGCCAGCAGCTTTCAGACAGGGGGCAGGACCGGGGAGCTGTTTTTT
V gene: TRBV19; CDR3 length: 16; J gene: TRBJ2-3; D gene: TRBD2; clone size: -; CDR3 protein: CASSLGLAGRTDTQYF; CDR3 DNA: TGTGCCAGTAGTCTCGGACTAGCGGGACGAACAGATACGCAGTATTTT
V gene: TRBV29-1; CDR3 length: 11; J gene: TRBJ2-5; D gene: -; clone size: once; CDR3 protein: CSVPRSETQYF; CDR3 DNA: TGCAGCGTTCCCAGGTCAGAGACCCAGTACTTC
V gene: TRBV19; CDR3 length: 15; J gene: TRBJ1-1; D gene: -; clone size: -; CDR3 protein: CASSIRQGIIAEAFF; CDR3 DNA: TGTGCCAGTAGTATACGGCAGGGAATTATCGCTGAAGCTTTCTTT
V gene: TRBV7-9; CDR3 length: 15; J gene: TRBJ1-1; D gene: TRBD1; clone size: -; CDR3 protein: CASTLQGGVGTEAFF; CDR3 DNA: TGTGCCAGCACCCTCCAGGGGGGAGTGGGCACTGAAGCTTTCTTT
V gene: TRBV27; CDR3 length: 15; J gene: TRBJ2-7; D gene: TRBD1; clone size: -; CDR3 protein: CASSSGTVSTYEQYF; CDR3 DNA: TGTGCCAGCAGTTCCGGGACAGTTTCAACCTACGAGCAGTACTTC
V gene: TRBV7-2; CDR3 length: 16; J gene: TRBJ2-2; D gene: TRBD2; clone size: -; CDR3 protein: CASSLGLAGITGELFF; CDR3 DNA: TGTGCCAGCAGCTTAGGACTAGCGGGAATCACCGGGGAGCTGTTTTTT
V gene: TRBV28; CDR3 length: 14; J gene: TRBJ2-7; D gene: TRBD1; clone size: -; CDR3 protein: CASTLTGESYEQYF; CDR3 DNA: TGTGCCAGCACCCTGACAGGGGAATCTTACGAGCAGTACTTC
V gene: TRBV28; CDR3 length: 17; J gene: TRBJ2-2; D gene: TRBD2; clone size: -; CDR3 protein: CASRIGEAGDNTGELFF; CDR3 DNA: TGTGCCAGCAGAATCGGAGAAGCGGGAGATAACACCGGGGAGCTGTTTTTT
V gene: TRBV30; CDR3 length: 14; J gene: TRBJ2-1; D gene: -; clone size: -; CDR3 protein: CAWSRRGLNNEQFF; CDR3 DNA: TGTGCCTGGAGTCGACGAGGACTCAACAATGAGCAGTTCTTC
V gene: TRBV21-1; CDR3 length: 14; J gene: TRBJ2-5; D gene: -; clone size: few; CDR3 protein: CASSCSGEQETQYF; CDR3 DNA: TGTGCCAGCAGTTGTAGCGGGGAACAAGAGACCCAGTACTTC
V gene: TRBV10-3; CDR3 length: 16; J gene: TRBJ2-7; D gene: TRBD1; clone size: few; CDR3 protein: CAISEFGQGSSYEQYF; CDR3 DNA: TGTGCCATCAGTGAGTTTGGACAGGGGAGCTCCTACGAGCAGTACTTC
V gene: TRBV4-1; CDR3 length: 17; J gene: TRBJ1-3; D gene: -; clone size: -; CDR3 protein: CASSQESTGGSGNTIYF; CDR3 DNA: TGCGCCAGCAGCCAAGAGAGTACAGGTGGCTCTGGAAACACCATATATTTT
V gene: TRBV18; CDR3 length: 17; J gene: TRBJ2-2; D gene: -; clone size: -; CDR3 protein: CASSPSTVGQNTGELFF; CDR3 DNA: TGTGCCAGCTCACCCTCCACGGTGGGACAAAACACCGGGGAGCTGTTTTTT
V gene: TRBV30; CDR3 length: 12; J gene: TRBJ2-5; D gene: TRBD2; clone size: -; CDR3 protein: CACLTSRETQYF; CDR3 DNA: TGTGCCTGTCTGACTAGCAGAGAGACCCAGTACTTC
V gene: TRBV20-1; CDR3 length: 11; J gene: TRBJ2-7; D gene: -; clone size: -; CDR3 protein: CSASPSYEQYF; CDR3 DNA: TGCAGTGCTAGCCCTTCCTACGAGCAGTACTTC
V gene: TRBV28; CDR3 length: 15; J gene: TRBJ2-1; D gene: -; clone size: -; CDR3 protein: CASSFGGNGNNEQFF; CDR3 DNA: TGTGCCAGCAGTTTTGGGGGGAATGGGAACAATGAGCAGTTCTTC
V gene: TRBV27; CDR3 length: 13; J gene: TRBJ1-6; D gene: -; clone size: -; CDR3 protein: CASSPGTQGPLHF; CDR3 DNA: TGTGCCAGCAGTCCCGGGACACAGGGACCCCTCCACTTT
V gene: TRBV15; CDR3 length: 14; J gene: TRBJ1-5; D gene: -; clone size: -; CDR3 protein: CATSRDAVGQPQHF; CDR3 DNA: TGTGCCACCAGCAGAGATGCGGTTGGGCAGCCCCAGCATTTT
V gene: TRBV6-1; CDR3 length: 15; J gene: TRBJ1-1; D gene: -; clone size: -; CDR3 protein: CASSEAVSYREEAFF; CDR3 DNA: TGTGCCAGCAGTGAAGCCGTCAGTTACAGGGAGGAAGCTTTCTTT
V gene: TRBV9; CDR3 length: 15; J gene: TRBJ2-3; D gene: -; clone size: few; CDR3 protein: CASSAQFTSTDTQYF; CDR3 DNA: TGTGCCAGCAGCGCCCAATTTACTAGCACAGATACGCAGTATTTT
V gene: TRBV28; CDR3 length: 14; J gene: TRBJ1-2; D gene: TRBD1; clone size: -; CDR3 protein: CASSTGGDNYGYTF; CDR3 DNA: TGTGCCAGCAGTACAGGGGGGGATAACTATGGCTACACCTTC
V gene: TRBV9; CDR3 length: 12; J gene: TRBJ2-3; D gene: -; clone size: -; CDR3 protein: CASSVGQDTQYF; CDR3 DNA: TGTGCCAGCAGCGTTGGACAGGATACGCAGTATTTT
V gene: TRBV5-1; CDR3 length: 17; J gene: TRBJ1-2; D gene: -; clone size: -; CDR3 protein: CASRPAFGGRQNYGYTF; CDR3 DNA: TGCGCCAGCAGGCCCGCTTTCGGGGGGCGACAGAACTATGGCTACACCTTC
V gene: TRBV7-2; CDR3 length: 15; J gene: TRBJ2-7; D gene: TRBD2; clone size: -; CDR3 protein: CASSLVSGSSYEQYF; CDR3 DNA: TGTGCCAGCAGCTTGGTGAGCGGGAGCTCCTACGAGCAGTACTTC
V gene: TRBV25-1; CDR3 length: 15; J gene: TRBJ2-3; D gene: -; clone size: -; CDR3 protein: CASSDPGASTDTQYF; CDR3 DNA: TGTGCCAGCAGTGATCCTGGGGCCTCGACAGATACGCAGTATTTT
V gene: TRBV7-2; CDR3 length: 14; J gene: TRBJ1-1; D gene: -; clone size: -; CDR3 protein: CASSLGRGNTEAFF; CDR3 DNA: TGTGCCAGCAGCTTAGGGCGGGGGAACACTGAAGCTTTCTTT